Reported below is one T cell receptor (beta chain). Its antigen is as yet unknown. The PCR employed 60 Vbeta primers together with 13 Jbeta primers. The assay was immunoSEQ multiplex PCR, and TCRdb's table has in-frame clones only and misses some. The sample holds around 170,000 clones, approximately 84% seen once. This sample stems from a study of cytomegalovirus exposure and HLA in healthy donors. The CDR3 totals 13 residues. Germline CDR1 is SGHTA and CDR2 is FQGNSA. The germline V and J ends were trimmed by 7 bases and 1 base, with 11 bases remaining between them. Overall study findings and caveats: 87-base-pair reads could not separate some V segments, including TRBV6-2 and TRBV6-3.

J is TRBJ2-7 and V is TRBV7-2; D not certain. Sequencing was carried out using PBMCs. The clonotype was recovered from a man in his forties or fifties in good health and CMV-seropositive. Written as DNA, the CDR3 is TGTGCCAGCACCCAGTATCTTTCCTACGAGCAGTACTTC. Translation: CASTQYLSYEQYF.